Included here is one T cell receptor beta chain sequence, with context. The protocol was immunoSEQ multiplex PCR, while the TCRdb copy is restricted to in-frame clones and leaves out a portion. Of fewer than 120,000 clones in the sample, approximately 90% were seen once. The V gene's germline CDR1 is LGHNT and CDR2 FRNRAP. The CDR3 sequence is 15 residues long. V shed 0 bases and J shed 4 bases, with 12 bases lying between them. The data are from a study of blood T cell repertoires in COVID-19. Study-level information: Sites across the United States, Italy and Spain contributed samples from acute and convalescent COVID-19. T cells, B-cell-depleted T cells, or PBMCs provided the cDNA or gDNA that served as material.

The receptor's source is a human donor in a cohort sampled during active COVID-19. V is TRBV12-5 and J is TRBJ1-2; the D is unclear. Sequenced input: peripheral blood. CDR3 sequence (DNA): TGTGCTAGTGGTTTGGTACCTAACGGTCCCTATGGCTACACCTTC. Its translation is CASGLVPNGPYGYTF.